This T cell receptor (beta chain) was sequenced for a study of CD8 T cells in Susac syndrome. An input of about 0.5 to 1 ug of RNA was subjected to reverse transcription using random hexamers. Amplification of TCR beta CDR3 across 54 Vbeta and 13 Jbeta was performed with immunoSEQ multiplex PCR. In TCRdb, the immunoSEQ multiplex PCR reads were re-called with MiXCR into one record per CDR3 protein. There are fewer than 200,000 distinct CDR3 sequences in the sample; about 95% occur only once, and 0.1% lies in the top ten. The CDR3 covers 12 residues. Germline CDR1 and CDR2: SGHAT and FQNNGV. The V and J ends lost 3 bases and 3 bases respectively, with 6 bases between them. Sequencing of TCR beta was performed on blood CD8+ and CD4+ T cells. Negative isolation was used for CD8+ and CD4+ T cells, and FACS enrichment was applied to TEMRA cells.

This TCR was sampled from a human donor in good health. The sequenced material came from CD4+ T cells from PBMCs. The chain couples TRBV11-2 to TRBJ2-7, with no clear D. CDR3 sequence (DNA): TGTGCCAGCAGCTTCCACTACTACGAGCAGTACTTC. It codes for CASSFHYYEQYF.